This T cell receptor (beta chain) emerged from a study of response to subunit inactivated influenza vaccine. Study results and caveats: There was a suggestion from the authors that each seasonal influenza vaccination recruits few new T cells.

TCRdb itself ran the RT-PCR reads through MiXCR, one entry per CDR3 protein. The table shows about 650,000 distinct CDR3 sequences, with 15% to 18% occurring only once. This clonotype was observed at least ten times. Its specificity is unknown. The sequences come from PBMCs from blood, collected less than 13 days after vaccination. The receptor was derived from a man between 45 and 60 years old who received an inactivated influenza vaccine.

The chain's CDR3 is CASSLETGPYEQYF. CDR3 nucleotide sequence: TGTGCCAGCAGCTTAGAGACGGGTCCCTACGAGCAGTACTTC. The chain links TRBV7-9 to TRBJ2-7; D gene uncertain. This CDR3 is built from 14 residues. The ends were cut back, 1 base at V and 2 bases at J, with 9 bases in the middle. Germline-derived CDR1 and CDR2 are SEHNR and FQNEAQ (reference sequence).